This T cell receptor beta chain originates from a study of blood T cell repertoires in COVID-19. The germline CDR1 and CDR2 sequences are LGHNA and YNFKEQ. The CDR3 has 15 residues. Between the trimmed V and J ends, which lost 1 base and 2 bases, there was a span of 10 bases. Using immunoSEQ multiplex PCR, the repertoire was profiled, and TCRdb retains in-frame clones only, with some absent. In the table there are some 17,000 clones, approximately 89% of which are singletons. The material sequenced was peripheral blood. The chain employs TRBV4-2 and TRBJ2-3, with a weak D call TRBD2 (6 bases). The TCR comes from a man aged 55 to 70 with active COVID-19. The DNA of the CDR3 is TGTGCCAGCAGCCAAGCGGGAGAGAACACAGATACGCAGTATTTT. Amino acid sequence: CASSQAGENTDTQYF.